This T cell receptor beta chain derives from a study of long-term antiretroviral therapy in people with HIV (dated by TCRdb to 2021 to 2024). In terms of the full investigation: Collection of the earliest samples took place about a decade ahead of the 2015 WHO recommendation for immediate ART, at a time when ART was typically delayed until CD4 counts fell. The cohort contributed over 150 cryopreserved PBMC samples from 30 adults with confirmed HIV infection, collected serially over a mean of 6 years (range 1-12). A retrospective serial study tested whether changes in peripheral blood TRB repertoire composition and diversity were associated with ART initiation and durable HIV suppression. No cross-contamination during QIAcube processing turned up in test extractions that ran a monoclonal T-cell line alongside 33 polyclonal samples. About a third of the roughly 30 participants with HIV were female. Broad study findings and their caveats: The samples span the years 2004 to 2017, and the ART regimens used at that time may not be as effective as current regimens. Expanded TRB clones identified before ART initiation dominated the repertoire at all time points, although this dominance fluctuated and declined in many PLHIV after ART. Inferences about post-ART repertoire changes were limited because no data were available on ART adherence, viral resistance or therapy changes. ART initiation was associated with a significant increase in TRB diversity, but diversity stayed significantly below transplant donor controls even after long-term ART. Narrower CDR3 length ranges were observed in HIV repertoires than in controls, and an antigen-experienced repertoire with only a slight naive shift after ART was suggested by the network structure. Because cell numbers in pre-ART samples were limited, unsorted PBMC were profiled instead of sorted CD4+ and CD8+ T cells. Limited PBMC availability meant only the TCR beta chain was sequenced, without alpha chain pairing.

The immunoSEQ hsTCRB v3.0 assay was used at survey level resolution to sequence the TRB variable region. The target sequencing depth for TRB was about 40,000-55,000 T-cell genomes per sample. TRB libraries were pooled and sequenced on an Illumina MiSeq using a v3 150-cycle kit. As for how the authors treated the data: Repertoire analysis ran in R within a reproducible Nextflow workflow covering QC, data transformation and analysis. LymphoSeq2, an R package for exploring AIRR-Seq data, was used to implement the custom analyses. After excluding a few samples that yielded fewer than 5000 total TRB sequences, 150 to 200 HIV repertoires remained for analysis. Of the roughly 180 retained HIV repertoires, about 60 were collected before and roughly 130 after ART initiation. Repertoires were downsampled to 5000 TRB nucleotide sequences, and summary statistics were averaged over 100 downsampling iterations. The analysis kept only TRB sequences whose CDR3 regions were at least seven amino acids long. Two measures captured diversity: a Shannon entropy-derived clonality score and the Gini coefficient. In the repertoire networks, any two of the top 5000 CDR3 amino acid sequences were linked whenever the two sequences differed by an edit distance of one. For TRB CDR3 amino acid sequences, GLIPH2 was used to predict antigen specificity groups and MHC restriction. To flag known CMV, EBV, HIV or tissue antigen associations, CDR3 amino acid sequences were matched against VDJdb and McPAS-TCR. Pre-ART, post-ART and control groups were compared with Wilcoxon signed-rank tests and Holm-Bonferroni correction. TCRdb re-hosts the immuneACCESS table, in-frame sequences only. Its copies lack some clones; in the studies checked, an unresolved V gene accounts for under half of them, and the cause for the rest is not known. V, J and clone size were drawn from that table, and D and trimming were deduced from the DNA. The sample table shows 20,000 to 30,000 clones, and roughly 80% are seen once. Around 5.3% of the sample is taken by the ten largest.

Comments on this clone: Its antigen has not been determined. One base away there is no much larger clone; base qualities are not given.

From cysteine to phenylalanine, the CDR3 is 14 amino acids long. Only CDR3 DNA is held: 42 bases, read in frame from base 1. The germline V gene encodes CDR1 MGHDK and CDR2 SYGVNS. A distance of 8 bases separates the germline ends of V and J, which lose 0 bases and 4 bases respectively. Inclusion was restricted to participants for whom at least one PBMC sample before ART initiation and at least two post-ART samples were available. Every participant with HIV received treatment in the United States of America. Before DNA extraction, cryopreserved samples of about 1-11 million PBMC were thawed and then washed. At the time of the earliest PBMC sample for each participant with HIV, ages ranged from roughly 20 to 60 years. PBMC samples were contributed by each participant from 1-4 timepoints before ART initiation and 2-8 timepoints after ART initiation, with a median of 7 samples. For every participant, serial HIV viral load, CD4+ T-cell count, ART history and demographic data were obtained. Genomic DNA was extracted from unsorted PBMC with a Qiagen kit on a QIAcube, processed in batches of 12 samples.

The rearrangement combines TRBV25-1 with TRBJ2-3; the D gene is not confidently resolved. The sequences come from unsorted PBMCs, collected 0.7 years before starting antiretroviral therapy. The sequence derives from a man aged 25 to 40 with HIV. The DNA sequence is given as TGTGCCAGCAGTGAATATTCTCTCGCAGATACGCAGTATTTT. This encodes CASSEYSLADTQYF. The variable domain in full, with residues beyond the CDR3 obtained from the reference TRBV25-1 and TRBJ2-3 genes, is EADIYQTPRYLVIGTGKKITLECSQTMGHDKMYWYQQDPGMELHLIHYSYGVNSTEKGDLSSESTVSRIRTEHFPLTLESARPSHTSQYLCASSEYSLADTQYFGPGTRLTVL.